The T cell receptor beta chain described here comes from a study of neurological immune-mediated disorders (dated by TCRdb to about 2019). With regard to the full study: Among the roughly 34 multiple sclerosis patients, relapsing-remitting MS accounted for some 30 and secondary progressive MS accounted for 3. The study compared peripheral blood TCR-beta repertoires of HTLV-I-associated myelopathy (HAM/TSP) patients, multiple sclerosis patients and healthy controls using UMI-based sequencing. Longitudinal samples, technical triplicates and paired sorted CD4+ and CD8+ T-cell subsets, alongside PBMC samples, were included among the roughly 100 TCR-beta libraries. The cohort included around 70 subjects: about 15 with HAM/TSP, about 34 with multiple sclerosis, and roughly 20 healthy controls. Broad study findings and their caveats: TCR clonal expansion was highest in HAM/TSP patients and lowest in MS patients, with MS patients falling below even healthy controls. No clinical or MRI features were associated with the MS cluster, and the authors said that larger cohorts are needed. In phylogenetic analysis, the repertoires of 18 of 34 MS patients grouped into a cluster of related CDR3 sequences, which suggests a possible signature at the repertoire level. No identical CDR3 amino acid sequences were shared among expanded clones across subjects, suggesting private TCR-beta repertoires in all groups.

This clonotype appeared many times. This clone's antigen is unknown. No base quality values were provided; no much bigger clone lies one nucleotide off. To synthesize cDNA, template-switch 5'RACE was performed with a primer carrying a 10-nucleotide random unique molecular identifier so that each TCR transcript was tagged. Each sequencing run produced over 160 million TCR-beta sequences covering 15-18 subjects. Total RNA was extracted with the RNeasy kit. The KAPA Real-time Library Amplification kit was used to amplify TCR-beta VDJ regions with primers targeting the TCR constant region and the 5'RACE anchor. Sample indexes and Illumina adaptors were added in a first PCR, and a second PCR then increased library yield. After Ampure bead purification, the TCR product of roughly 650 bp was size-selected on a 2% E-gel SizeSelection system. Library quality was checked on a Bioanalyzer, concentration was measured with Qubit, and libraries were quantified with the Kapa Library Quantification kit before pooling. An Illumina HiSeq 2500 sequenced the libraries paired-end 2 x 150 bp. To increase sequence diversity, roughly 24-32% phiX was spiked into each library pool. The original pipeline was this. The quality-filtered reads were processed with the UMI-based MiGEC pipeline, whose error correction step removed more than 80% of the raw TCR sequences. VDJ genes were aligned to IMGT germline references, and each clonotype was defined by a unique CDR3 amino acid sequence together with V-J genes. Clonal expansion, Shannon diversity and CDR3 relatedness (CalcPairwiseDistances, ClusterSamples) were evaluated with VDJtools, and phylogenetic trees were built with CLCbio workbench. Using coefficient-of-variation modelling across technical triplicates, the study counted a clone as expanded if it had at least 8 unique UMIs. TCRdb applied fastp at Q25 and MiXCR to the public reads, then kept only in-frame beta chains. CDR3 protein duplicates are merged, each entry listing the most common genes and DNA. These V and J calls originate from TCRdb's pipeline instead of the authors' own analysis. In all, the sample holds about 46,000 distinct CDR3 sequences, and 4% to 5.5% of those were seen once. The leading ten clones occupy approximately 5.4% of the sample.

V and J are truncated by 3 bases and 1 base respectively, leaving an intervening sequence of 18 bases. Looking up the germline V gene yields CDR1 MNHEY and CDR2 SVGEGT. Counted from cysteine to phenylalanine, this CDR3 has 17 amino acids. The entry retains the CDR3 DNA only, 51 bases that are in frame from base 1. For unsorted PBMC libraries, 2 million PBMCs were used after storage in RNAlater at -80 degrees C until RNA extraction. The multiple sclerosis patients were enrolled in a US clinical protocol that used magnetic resonance imaging to evaluate disease progression. Peripheral blood was subjected to Ficoll-Hypaque density gradient centrifugation to isolate PBMCs, which were then cryopreserved in liquid nitrogen.

The sequence derives from a woman in her fifties or sixties with multiple sclerosis. The chain was built from TRBV6-2 or TRBV6-3 and TRBJ1-1, with the D gene uncertain. The sequenced sample consisted of PBMCs. The DNA sequence is TGTGCCAGCAGTTATTCTGGGGTCCGGAACGGGAACACTGAAGCTTTCTTT. The translation is CASSYSGVRNGNTEAFF.